This TCR beta chain was sequenced in a study of neurological immune-mediated disorders. Time point specified: longitudinal time-point 3. TCRdb analysed the 5' RACE reads with MiXCR anew, one entry per CDR3 protein. The sample records more than 100,000 distinct CDR3 sequences, 11% being singletons. After removal of 5 bases from V and 4 bases from J, the junction contained 7 bases not matched to a gene. CDR1 is SEHNR and CDR2 is FQNEAQ in the germline V gene (reference sequence). The CDR3 has 15 residues. This clonotype appeared many times. The V call is TRBV7-9, the J call TRBJ2-3; TRBD1 matches 9 bases. The sample consisted of PBMCs. The sequence came from a female donor with HTLV-1-associated myelopathy (HAM/TSP). CDR3 nucleotides: TGTGCCAGCAGCCCGAGGACAGGGGCCGCAGATACGCAGTATTTT. This codes for CASSPRTGAADTQYF.